This T cell receptor beta chain stems from a study of regulatory T cells in long-lasting Graves disease. Time point: newly diagnosed GD, antithyroid drugs for less than 3 months. PBMC RNA served as the TCR library source. According to the study, TCR beta libraries were built with iRepertoire HTBI primers and CDR3-region Arm-PCR. TCRdb re-analysed the multiplex PCR reads in MiXCR, keeping a single row per CDR3 protein. In the table there are more than 450,000 distinct CDR3 sequences, approximately 12% of which are singletons. Study-wide results and limits: Small numbers of samples may have cut accuracy.

This clonotype was seen many times. The antigen is undetermined. The germline V gene has CDR1 MNHEY and CDR2 SVGEGT. The length of the CDR3 is 17 residues. V lost 5 bases and J lost 2; bases outside the gene matches: 10. In addition, the sample was reused for a study of T cells in Graves' hyperthyroidism and ophthalmopathy. That study adds: Pregnant or lactating patients were excluded, as were those with uncontrolled infection or other autoimmune disease.

V and J are TRBV6-2 or TRBV6-3 and TRBJ2-7; 12 bases match TRBD2. The receptor comes from a woman aged 30 to 39 with Graves disease. The sample was peripheral blood mononuclear cells (PBMCs), taken at new diagnosis, from a patient treated with antithyroid drugs. The CDR3 sequence: CASSTTTSGSLTYEQYF. The CDR3 DNA reads as TGTGCCAGCAGTACAACGACTAGCGGGAGCCTAACCTACGAGCAGTACTTC.